This TCR beta chain was profiled in a study of T-cell reconstitution after alpha-beta-depleted transplantation in children. Unique molecular identifiers featured in how the TCRbeta library was prepared. TCRdb reprocessed the PCR reads via MiXCR and lists one record per CDR3 protein. The data contain some 200,000 distinct CDR3 sequences, roughly 10% of them singletons. As to this clonotype: The junction and the germline gene differ at one end; a read error may be behind it.

The CDR3 totals 14 residues. CDR1 and CDR2 (germline): SGHRS, YFSETQ. The sample here was PBMCs from the stem cell graft donor, taken from the stem cell graft. The V and J genes are TRBV5-1 and TRBJ2-1, with 10 bases that match TRBD2. This TCR came from a human donor who donated a stem cell graft to a child with acute lymphoblastic leukemia. CDR3 protein: CASASGGLSDERFF. CDR3 nucleotides: TGCGCCAGTGCTAGCGGGGGACTGTCGGATGAGCGGTTCTTC.